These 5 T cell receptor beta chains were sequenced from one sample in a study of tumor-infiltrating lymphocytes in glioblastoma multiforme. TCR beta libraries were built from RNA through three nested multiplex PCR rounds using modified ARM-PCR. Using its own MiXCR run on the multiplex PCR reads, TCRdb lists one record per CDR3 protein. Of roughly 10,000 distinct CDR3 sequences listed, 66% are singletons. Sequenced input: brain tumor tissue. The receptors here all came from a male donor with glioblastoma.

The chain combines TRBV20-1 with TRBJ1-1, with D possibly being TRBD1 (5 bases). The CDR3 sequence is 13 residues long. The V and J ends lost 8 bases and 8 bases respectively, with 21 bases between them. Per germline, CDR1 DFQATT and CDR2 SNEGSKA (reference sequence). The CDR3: CSTGMGPGGEAFF. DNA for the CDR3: TGCAGTACCGGCATGGGACCCGGGGGAGAAGCTTTCTTT.

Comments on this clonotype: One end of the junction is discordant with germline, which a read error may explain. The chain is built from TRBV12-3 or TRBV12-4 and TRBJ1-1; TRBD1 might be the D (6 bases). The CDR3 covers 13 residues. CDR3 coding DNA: TGTGCCAGCAGTTTCGCCCCACACAGGGAAGTTTTCTTT. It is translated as CASSFAPHREVFF.

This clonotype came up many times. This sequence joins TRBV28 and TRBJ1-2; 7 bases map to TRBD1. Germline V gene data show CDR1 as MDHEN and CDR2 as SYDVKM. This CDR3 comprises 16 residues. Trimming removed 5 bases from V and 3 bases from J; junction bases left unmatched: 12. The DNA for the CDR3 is TGTGCCAGCAGTACCATATCTAGGGGGCCGGACTATGGCTACACCTTC. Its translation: CASSTISRGPDYGYTF.

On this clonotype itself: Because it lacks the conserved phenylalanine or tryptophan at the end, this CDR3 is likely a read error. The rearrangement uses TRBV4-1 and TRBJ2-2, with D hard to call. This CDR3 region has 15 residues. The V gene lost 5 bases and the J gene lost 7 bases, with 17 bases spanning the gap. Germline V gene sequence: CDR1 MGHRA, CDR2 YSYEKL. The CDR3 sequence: CASSSHGWLGGELFL. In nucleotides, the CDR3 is TGCGCCAGCAGCTCCCACGGATGGCTCGGCGGGGAGCTGTTTTTA.

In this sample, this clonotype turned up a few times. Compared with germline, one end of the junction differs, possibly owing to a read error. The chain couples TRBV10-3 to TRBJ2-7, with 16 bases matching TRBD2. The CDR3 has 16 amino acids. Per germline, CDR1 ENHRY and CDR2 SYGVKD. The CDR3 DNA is TGTGCCTCAACCGGGACTAGCGGGAGGGCCACGTACGAGCAGTACTTT. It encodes CASTGTSGRATYEQYF.